This T cell receptor (beta chain) was documented in a study of PD-1 blockade in classical Hodgkin lymphoma. Described time point: cycle 4 day 1 (C4D1), after about 6 weeks of nivolumab. Each patient experienced a relapse that followed autologous stem cell transplantation, and brentuximab vedotin exposure varied. Relapsed/refractory classical Hodgkin lymphoma patients had complete, partial or progressive responses. TCRdb's copy holds only in-frame clones and misses some; the assay was immunoSEQ multiplex PCR. The sample carries over 85,000 clones, just over 90% recorded once. Points from the study as a whole: Relative to healthy donors, newly diagnosed patients reportedly had lower baseline TCR diversity, which was reported as lower still in relapsed/refractory patients.

Per the germline V gene, CDR1 is MNHNS and CDR2 is SASEGT. CDR3 length: 14 residues. The V and J ends lost 2 bases and 9 bases respectively, with 14 bases between them. A note on this clone: Its target is not known.

The sample consisted of peripheral blood mononuclear cells (PBMCs), taken before the fourth cycle of nivolumab. The rearrangement links TRBV6-1 to TRBJ1-5, with D perhaps matching TRBD1 (5 bases). This receptor was obtained from a human donor with classical Hodgkin lymphoma. The CDR3 loop is CASSETQGPRPQHF. For the CDR3, the DNA is TGTGCCAGCAGTGAAACGCAGGGTCCCAGGCCCCAGCATTTT.